The 12 T cell receptor beta chains listed next were all sequenced from one sample in a study of radiotherapy plus CTLA-4 blockade in lung cancer. Clones were read by immunoSEQ multiplex PCR, and TCRdb kept only the in-frame ones, dropping some. This table has tens of thousands of clones, around nine tenths appearing once. The sequencing here drew on peripheral blood, taken from a patient treated with radiotherapy plus ipilimumab. Receptors originate from a human donor with non-small cell lung cancer that progressed on radiotherapy plus ipilimumab.

V is TRBV11-2 and J is TRBJ2-7; D unresolved. The CDR3 extends over 12 amino acids. Trimming shortened V by 2 bases and J by 0 bases, and 2 bases separated the two germline ends. Per germline, CDR1 SGHAT and CDR2 FQNNGV. CDR3 protein: CASSLPSYEQYF. The DNA of the CDR3 is TGTGCCAGCAGCTTACCCTCCTACGAGCAGTACTTC.

DNA of the CDR3: TGTGCCAGCAGTTCATGGCTGGGCGAAAAACTGTTTTTT. This gives the protein CASSSWLGEKLFF. V and J are TRBV6-5 and TRBJ1-4; D unresolved. Germline V gives CDR1 MNHEY, CDR2 SVGAGI. V was shortened by 4 bases and J by 8 bases, with 11 bases between the two germline ends. The CDR3 covers 13 residues.

The chain carries TRBV10-3 and TRBJ1-2; 7 nucleotides agree with TRBD1. This CDR3 is 14 amino acids long. The V and J ends lost 4 bases and 7 bases, in that order; junction bases with no gene match: 9. CDR1 is ENHRY and CDR2 is SYGVKD in the germline V gene. This chain's CDR3 is CAISGLLDRAGYTF. For the CDR3, the DNA is TGTGCCATCAGTGGGTTACTCGACAGGGCTGGCTACACCTTC.

The sample holds one count of this clone. The CDR3 is CACAPQGNGELFF. The CDR3 nucleotides are TGTGCCTGCGCCCCGCAGGGTAACGGGGAGCTGTTTTTT. The gene calls are TRBV30 and TRBJ2-2; D possibly corresponds to TRBD1 (5 bases). The length of the CDR3 is 13 residues. The V gene's germline CDR1 is GTSNPN and CDR2 SVGIG (reference sequence). V dropped 6 bases and J dropped 7 bases, with 15 bases sitting between them.

The V gene is TRBV29-1, the J gene TRBJ2-1; D perhaps matches TRBD2 (6 bases). CDR3 length: 12 residues. The V gene's germline CDR1 is SQVTM and CDR2 ANQGSEA. The V end lost 0 bases, the J end lost 13 bases, and 13 bases lay between the germline ends. CDR3 nucleotides: TGCAGCGTTGAAGAACTAGCCGGTAGACAGTTCTTC. It specifies CSVEELAGRQFF.

The chain recombines TRBV7-2 with TRBJ2-7; D tentatively reads TRBD1 or TRBD2 (6 bases each). Germline loops: CDR1 SGHTA, CDR2 FQGNSA. The V end lost 0 bases, the J end lost 0 bases, and 9 bases lay between the germline ends. The CDR3 sequence is 15 residues long. In nucleotides, the CDR3 is TGTGCCAGCAGCTTAGCAGGGGGGTTCTCCTACGAGCAGTACTTC. It specifies CASSLAGGFSYEQYF.

CDR3 protein: CASSLGQHTGELFF. The CDR3 DNA reads as TGTGCCAGCAGCTTAGGGCAGCACACCGGGGAGCTGTTTTTT. V is TRBV7-9 and J is TRBJ2-2; D ambiguous. The CDR3 spans 14 residues. Germline values: CDR1 SEHNR, CDR2 FQNEAQ (reference sequence). The V gene lost 1 base and the J gene lost 3 bases, with 6 bases spanning the gap.

The chain has TRBV10-3 and TRBJ2-5; D is uncertain. The CDR3 consists of 13 residues. Per the germline V gene, CDR1 is ENHRY and CDR2 is SYGVKD. With 7 bases removed from V and 1 base from J, the gap between germline ends came to 10 bases. The CDR3 nucleotides read TGTGCCATCAATCAAGCGAGCCAAGAGACCCAGTACTTC. Translated: CAINQASQETQYF.

The genes are TRBV28 and TRBJ1-2; D not certain. The ends were cut back, 5 bases at V and 4 bases at J, with 14 bases in the middle. CDR1 and CDR2 from the germline V gene are MDHEN and SYDVKM. The length of the CDR3 is 14 residues. The CDR3 region has the DNA TGTGCCAGCAGTGAAAAGACACGAACCTATGGCTACACCTTC. Translating gives CASSEKTRTYGYTF.

The V gene is TRBV25-1, the J gene TRBJ1-3; TRBD1 aligns across 7 bases. Germline V gene data show CDR1 as MGHDK and CDR2 as SYGVNS. CDR3 length equals 16 residues. V trimming: 1 base; J trimming: 5 bases; junction bases outside the gene matches: 8. The CDR3 nucleotides read TGTGCCAGCAGTGAATTTGGACAGGATGAACGAAACACCATATATTTT. It translates to CASSEFGQDERNTIYF.

This clone showed up just a few times. This chain uses TRBV19 with TRBJ1-3; D possibly corresponds to TRBD1 (6 bases). V was clipped by 6 bases and J by 1 base, with 10 bases between them. The CDR3 consists of 14 residues. Germline CDR1 is LNHDA and CDR2 is SQIVND (reference sequence). The CDR3 loop is CASRSQGSGNTIYF. The CDR3 DNA is TGTGCCAGTAGATCACAGGGATCTGGAAACACCATATATTTT.

This chain links TRBV2 with TRBJ1-3; D unresolved. CDR3 length: 16 amino acids. Germline V gene data show CDR1 as SNHLY and CDR2 as FYNNEI. With 0 bases removed from V and 0 bases from J, the gap between germline ends came to 9 bases. The CDR3 coding sequence is TGTGCCAGCAGTGAAGCCAGACCTTTCTCTGGAAACACCATATATTTT. It specifies CASSEARPFSGNTIYF.